This T cell receptor beta chain was sequenced during a study of blood T cell repertoires in COVID-19 (dated by TCRdb to 2018 to 2020). Regarding the research as a whole: Samples from collaborators originated in the United States, Italy and Spain and spanned both the acute and convalescent phases of COVID-19. The prospective study material was composed of cDNA or gDNA derived from T cells, B-cell-depleted T cells, or PBMCs. Subjects who had been exposed to COVID-19, were actively infected with it, or had recovered from it provided the deeply sampled blood TCRbeta repertoires that made up the dataset. The repertoires were made available in a free public database intended to serve as a resource for research on the immune response to SARS-CoV-2. Samples were obtained from the ongoing ImmuneRACE study (first 160 participants) and from about 1,300 subjects provided by 6 global collaborators. A de-identified subject ID, COVID-19 status, age in years and sex were almost always included in the sample metadata. Where HLA class I and class II types were available, the types were taken from metadata supplied by the sample provider, not from assay-based typing.

TCRbeta CDR3 regions were amplified from genomic DNA using the immunoSEQ Assay, a bias-controlled multiplex PCR. The authors' analysis ran thus. The number of nucleated cells in each sample was estimated by amplification of reference gene primers within the assay. To quantify the absolute abundance of each unique TCRbeta CDR3 rearrangement, sequence reads were collapsed and filtered. For each sample, productive Simpson clonality was calculated as the square root of Simpson's diversity index over productive rearrangements. The table was pulled from immuneACCESS by TCRdb, which kept in-frame rearrangements only. Such tables lose some clones; where checked, under half of the loss comes from unresolved V genes, and the rest has no known cause. V, J and clone size are those of that table, while D and trimming were read from the DNA. For this sample the table gives about 36,000 clones, of which approximately 75% were detected only once. The ten largest clones add up to less than 50% of the sample.

This clone has only one observation. The target of this receptor is not known. The sample holds no much larger clone one base away, and base qualities are not on file. Beyond this particular receptor, the publication reports: Clinical and demographic metadata were provided uncurated, with the amount varying by source and participant.

There are 15 amino acids in the CDR3, from cysteine to phenylalanine inclusive. Of all the DNA, just the CDR3 is kept, 45 bases in frame from base 1. CDR1 is given as SGDLS and CDR2 as YYNGEE, both from the germline V gene. Here V drops 4 bases and J drops 3 bases, and the junction holds 9 bases not matched to any gene. Each collaborating institution followed its own protocols to collect whole blood in K2EDTA tubes. For TCRbeta analysis, collaborators shipped samples as frozen whole blood, isolated PBMCs, or DNA extracted from either of those sample types. Sequencing was done on a sample of peripheral blood. The chain is encoded by TRBV9 joined to TRBJ1-2, with 7 bases in between that match TRBD1. The source of this sequence is a human donor in a cohort sampled during active or convalescent COVID-19. The donor label of this sample is uncertain. The CDR3 sequence is CASSLSVQGYYGYTF. The DNA sequence reads TGTGCCAGCAGCCTCAGCGTACAGGGGTACTATGGCTACACCTTC.